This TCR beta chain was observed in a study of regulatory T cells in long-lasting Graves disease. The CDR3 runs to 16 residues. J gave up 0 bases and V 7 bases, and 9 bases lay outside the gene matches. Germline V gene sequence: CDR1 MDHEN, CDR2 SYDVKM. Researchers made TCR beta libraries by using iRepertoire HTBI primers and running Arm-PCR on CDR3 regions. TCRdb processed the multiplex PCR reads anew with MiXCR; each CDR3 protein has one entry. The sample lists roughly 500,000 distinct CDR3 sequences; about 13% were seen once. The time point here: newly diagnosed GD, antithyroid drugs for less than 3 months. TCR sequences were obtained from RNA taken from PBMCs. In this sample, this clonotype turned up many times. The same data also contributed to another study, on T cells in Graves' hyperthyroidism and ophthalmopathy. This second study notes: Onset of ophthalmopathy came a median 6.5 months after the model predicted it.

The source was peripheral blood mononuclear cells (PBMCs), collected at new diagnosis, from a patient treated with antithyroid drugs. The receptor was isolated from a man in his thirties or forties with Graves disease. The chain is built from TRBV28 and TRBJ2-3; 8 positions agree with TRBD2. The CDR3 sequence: CASTITSGASTDTQYF. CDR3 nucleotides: TGTGCCAGCACCATAACTAGCGGCGCTAGCACAGATACGCAGTATTTT.